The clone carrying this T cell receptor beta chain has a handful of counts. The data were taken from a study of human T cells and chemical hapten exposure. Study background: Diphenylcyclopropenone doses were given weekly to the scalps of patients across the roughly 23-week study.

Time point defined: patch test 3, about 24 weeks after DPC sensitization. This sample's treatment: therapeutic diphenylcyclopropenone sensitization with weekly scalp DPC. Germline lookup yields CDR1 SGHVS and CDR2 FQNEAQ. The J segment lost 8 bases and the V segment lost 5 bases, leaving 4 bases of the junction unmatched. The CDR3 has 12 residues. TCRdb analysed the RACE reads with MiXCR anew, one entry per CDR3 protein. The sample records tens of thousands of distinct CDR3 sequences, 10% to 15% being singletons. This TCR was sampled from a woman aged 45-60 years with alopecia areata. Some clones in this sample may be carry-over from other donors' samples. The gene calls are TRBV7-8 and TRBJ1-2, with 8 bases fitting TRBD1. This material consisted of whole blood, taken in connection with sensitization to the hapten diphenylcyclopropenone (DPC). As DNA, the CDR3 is TGTGCCAGCAGCGACCGGGACAGGGGCTACACCTTC. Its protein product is CASSDRDRGYTF.